This TCR beta chain was recovered during a study of blood T cell repertoires in COVID-19. Background on the study: The United States, Italy and Spain supplied acute and convalescent COVID-19 samples.

Some clones are missing from TCRdb's copy, which holds only in-frame ones; the method was immunoSEQ multiplex PCR. The sample comprises approximately 210,000 clones, about nine tenths of which are singletons, and over 2% rests with the top ten. The CDR3 extends over 16 amino acids. Germline CDR1 LGHDT, CDR2 YNNKEL (reference sequence). The V and J ends lost 1 base and 13 bases respectively, with 20 bases between them. Input material: peripheral blood. This TCR was recovered from a man younger than 45 who had recovered from COVID-19. The rearrangement links TRBV3-1 (or the pseudogene TRBV3-2) to TRBJ1-6, with a tentative D call TRBD1 (6 bases). The CDR3 region has the DNA TGTGCCAGCAGCCAAGTGGTCCAGGGGAGTATGTCCCCCCTCCACTTT. It translates to CASSQVVQGSMSPLHF.